The 27 T cell receptor beta chains reported below all come from one sample, sequenced in a study of blood T cell repertoires in COVID-19. Clones were sequenced by immunoSEQ multiplex PCR, and TCRdb holds only the in-frame ones, with some missing. The sample lists over 200,000 clones; roughly 87% were seen once. Source material: peripheral blood. The origin of the receptors is a woman aged 18-35 years who had recovered from COVID-19.

The chain combines TRBV4-2 with TRBJ1-2, with 9 bases fitting TRBD1. Germline trimming cut 2 bases from V and 2 bases from J; bases unmatched to any gene: 6. Germline CDR1 is LGHNA and CDR2 is YNFKEQ. The CDR3 is made up of 16 amino acids. The CDR3 region is CASSQRRGQGNYGYTF. Written as DNA, the CDR3 is TGTGCCAGCAGCCAACGCCGGGGACAGGGCAACTATGGCTACACCTTC.

The J gene is TRBJ2-7, the V gene TRBV6-2 or TRBV6-3; D not certain. V lost 2 bases and J lost 2, with 16 bases in between. This CDR3 has 16 amino acids. Looked up from germline, CDR1 is MNHEY and CDR2 is SVGEGT. CDR3 nucleotide sequence: TGTGCCAGCAGTTACGGTACTCGAGTACCAACCTACGAGCAGTACTTC. Translated: CASSYGTRVPTYEQYF.

The J gene is TRBJ1-1, the V gene TRBV9; a possible D gene is TRBD1 (5 bases). Germline values: CDR1 SGDLS, CDR2 YYNGEE. The ends were cut back, 0 bases at V and 4 bases at J, with 13 bases in the middle. The CDR3 runs 15 residues. CDR3 nucleotides: TGTGCCAGCAGCGTAGACGGTCGGGGGACCACTGAAGCTTTCTTT. Encoded protein: CASSVDGRGTTEAFF.

This chain uses TRBV15 with TRBJ2-1, with D possibly TRBD2 on 6 matching bases. Germline V CDR1 and CDR2: LNHNV, YYDKDF (reference sequence). V dropped 3 bases and J dropped 7 bases, with 19 bases sitting between them. This CDR3 comprises 16 residues. CDR3 loop: CATSRDRSRGKNEQFF. The DNA for the CDR3 is TGTGCCACCAGCAGGGACCGGTCGCGGGGAAAGAATGAGCAGTTCTTC.

The chain carries TRBV7-9 and TRBJ2-7; D perhaps matches TRBD1 (5 bases). Trimming left V 0 bases short and J 4 bases short, with 7 bases between. CDR1 and CDR2 (germline): SEHNR, FQNEAQ (reference sequence). The CDR3 loop spans 13 amino acids. This chain's CDR3 is CASSLAQEYEQYF. The CDR3 region has the DNA TGTGCCAGCAGCTTAGCACAGGAGTACGAGCAGTACTTC.

The chain carries TRBV27 and TRBJ2-1, with a possible D match to TRBD2 (6 bases). The CDR3 length is 13 residues. V was pared by 6 bases and J by 4 bases, with 10 bases between. Germline assignment: CDR1 MNHEY and CDR2 SMNVEV (reference sequence). CDR3 amino acids: CASSPAGYNEQFF. CDR3 nucleotides: TGTGCCAGCAGCCCCGCGGGATACAATGAGCAGTTCTTC.

J is TRBJ2-3 and V is TRBV2; D might be TRBD2 (6 bases). Trimming shortened V by 7 bases and J by 4 bases, and 18 bases separated the two germline ends. The CDR3 sequence is 15 residues long. Germline V lookup: CDR1 SNHLY, CDR2 FYNNEI. The CDR3 is CASTGMASVSDTQYF. CDR3 nucleotide sequence: TGTGCCAGCACTGGAATGGCTAGCGTCTCAGATACGCAGTATTTT. The variable domain in full, with the rest retrieved from reference TRBV2 and TRBJ2-3, is EPEVTQTPSHQVTQMGQEVILRCVPISNHLYFYWYRQILGQKVEFLVSFYNNEISEKSEIFDDQFSVERPDGSNFTLKIRSTKLEDSAMYFCASTGMASVSDTQYFGPGTRLTVL.

This chain joins TRBV4-3 and TRBJ1-4; D uncertain. Looked up from germline, CDR1 is LGHNA and CDR2 is YSLEER. The germline V and J ends were trimmed by 4 bases and 5 bases, with 14 bases remaining between them. The CDR3 covers 15 residues. CDR3 loop: CASSLNWGGNEKLFF. CDR3 nucleotides: TGCGCCAGCAGCCTCAACTGGGGAGGGAATGAAAAACTGTTTTTT.

V usage is TRBV2 and J usage is TRBJ2-3; no definite D call. V was shortened by 9 bases and J by 1 base, with 11 bases between the two germline ends. Germline CDR1 is SNHLY and CDR2 is FYNNEI. The CDR3 has 13 amino acids. This chain's CDR3 is CASTNVGTDTQYF. For the CDR3, the DNA is TGTGCCAGTACTAACGTAGGCACAGATACGCAGTATTTT.

This chain uses TRBV9 with TRBJ2-1, with 8 positions matching TRBD2. The V segment lost 7 bases and the J segment 2 bases; nucleotides outside the gene matches: 5. The germline V gene has CDR1 SGDLS and CDR2 YYNGEE. The CDR3 contains 14 residues. The CDR3 nucleotides are TGTGCCAGCGCGGGGGGAGACCCCTACAATGAGCAGTTCTTC. Amino acids: CASAGGDPYNEQFF.

The CDR3 nucleotides read TGTGCCAGCGCCCCCGTGGGAGCTGAAGCTTTCTTT. It specifies CASAPVGAEAFF. The chain joins TRBV5-6 to TRBJ1-1; D remains unclear. The CDR3 is 12 amino acids. Germline V CDR1 and CDR2: SGHDT, YYEEEE. V shed 7 bases and J shed 6 bases, with 13 bases lying between them.

This chain uses TRBV12-3 or TRBV12-4 with TRBJ1-1; TRBD1 is a possible D gene (5 bases). CDR3 length: 10 residues. Trimming shortened V by 8 bases and J by 7 bases, and 8 bases separated the two germline ends. The chain's CDR3 is CASGAFEAFF. The CDR3 region has the DNA TGTGCCAGCGGGGCTTTTGAAGCTTTCTTT.

The chain joins TRBV5-1 to TRBJ2-5, with D tentatively TRBD2 (6 bases). CDR3 size: 15 residues. Per germline, CDR1 SGHRS and CDR2 YFSETQ. Trimming pared 3 bases from V and 4 bases from J, leaving 16 bases between. The CDR3 DNA reads as TGCGCCAGCAGCTGGATAGCGGACCGGGGAGAGACCCAGTACTTC. Translation: CASSWIADRGETQYF.

This chain uses TRBV6-6 with TRBJ2-7; 8 nucleotides agree with TRBD2. The germline V gene has CDR1 MNHNY and CDR2 SVGAGI (reference sequence). This CDR3 comprises 13 residues. The V and J ends lost 7 bases and 7 bases, in that order; junction bases with no gene match: 9. CDR3 bases: TGTGCCAGCACCCTCGGACTAGCAACAGAGCAGTACTTC. Translated, it gives CASTLGLATEQYF.

The count of this clone is one. The rearrangement joins TRBV13 to TRBJ1-2; 7 nucleotides line up with TRBD1. This CDR3 region has 14 residues. V shed 6 bases and J 4 bases; nucleotides not matched to a gene: 8. Germline V gives CDR1 PRHDT, CDR2 FYEKMQ (reference sequence). The DNA for the CDR3 is TGTGCCAGCAGATTACAGGGGCTGAGCTATGGCTACACCTTC. It specifies CASRLQGLSYGYTF. The full variable domain, completed using reference TRBV13 and TRBJ1-2, is AAGVIQSPRHLIKEKRETATLKCYPIPRHDTVYWYQQGPGQDPQFLISFYEKMQSDKGSIPDRFSAQQFSDYHSELNMSSLELGDSALYFCASRLQGLSYGYTFGSGTRLTVV.

This chain joins TRBV4-3 and TRBJ1-2, with D hard to call. Germline loops: CDR1 LGHNA, CDR2 YSLEER. V lost 0 bases and J 5 bases, leaving 13 bases between the germline ends. The CDR3 is 15 amino acids. In nucleotides, the CDR3 is TGCGCCAGCAGCCAAGATCTCGTCAGGATATATGGCTACACCTTC. Translation gives CASSQDLVRIYGYTF.

The chain has TRBV12-1 and TRBJ2-7; the table's TRBD2 call for D was not verified on the DNA. TRBV12-1 is reported as a pseudogene. The length of the CDR3 is 16 residues. CDR3 nucleotides: TGTGCCAGCAGTTTGCCCCCTTTTAGCGGGAGGCACGAGCAGTACTTC. This sequence encodes CASSLPPFSGRHEQYF.

In DNA, the CDR3 is TGTGCCAGCAGCCCCCGGGGGGGGCTTACGGGAGAGACCCAGTACTTC. Its translation is CASSPRGGLTGETQYF. The rearrangement uses TRBV7-8 and TRBJ2-5; TRBD2 agrees at 8 bases. V lost 5 bases and J lost 4; bases outside the gene matches: 12. This CDR3 spans 16 amino acids. Germline CDR1 SGHVS, CDR2 FQNEAQ.

The chain recombines TRBV6-5 with TRBJ2-7; possible D gene TRBD2, 6 bases. Germline lookup yields CDR1 MNHEY and CDR2 SVGAGI. V gave up 7 bases and J gave up 2 bases, with 15 bases separating them. There are 14 residues in the CDR3. The CDR3 loop is CASTPEGGTYEQYF. CDR3 bases: TGTGCCAGCACCCCTGAGGGAGGTACCTACGAGCAGTACTTC.

Comments on this clone: In the same sample, other DNA sequences code for this CDR3. J is TRBJ2-5 and V is TRBV7-2; 9 bases are shared with TRBD1. Losses at the gene ends were 1 base for V and 4 bases for J; bases not matched to a gene: 4. The CDR3 extends over 15 amino acids. Per germline, CDR1 SGHTA and CDR2 FQGNSA. CDR3: CASSLDRGLGETQYF. DNA for the CDR3: TGTGCCAGCAGCTTAGACAGGGGGCTGGGAGAGACCCAGTACTTC.

The rearrangement joins TRBV13 to TRBJ2-7; TRBD1 matches at 7 bases. Germline CDR1 reads PRHDT; CDR2 reads FYEKMQ (reference sequence). Trimming cost V 4 bases and J 1 base; bases outside gene matches: 10. CDR3 size: 16 residues. CDR3 amino acids: CASSSPGTENSYEQYF. The CDR3 nucleotides are TGTGCCAGCAGCTCCCCAGGGACAGAGAATTCCTACGAGCAGTACTTC. The full variable domain, with the rest looked up from reference TRBV13 and TRBJ2-7, is AAGVIQSPRHLIKEKRETATLKCYPIPRHDTVYWYQQGPGQDPQFLISFYEKMQSDKGSIPDRFSAQQFSDYHSELNMSSLELGDSALYFCASSSPGTENSYEQYFGPGTRLTVT.

The V gene is TRBV11-1, the J gene TRBJ1-1; D uncertain. The CDR3 consists of 15 residues. Germline CDR1 and CDR2: SGHAT and FQDESV (reference sequence). V was shortened by 1 base and J by 1 base, with 10 bases between the two germline ends. DNA of the CDR3: TGTGCCAGCAGCTTAGAATTTGCCGGGAACACTGAAGCTTTCTTT. It specifies CASSLEFAGNTEAFF. Using reference TRBV11-1 and TRBJ1-1 for the parts outside the CDR3, the full variable domain is EAEVAQSPRYKITEKSQAVAFWCDPISGHATLYWYRQILGQGPELLVQFQDESVVDDSQLPKDRFSAERLKGVDSTLKIQPAELGDSAMYLCASSLEFAGNTEAFFGQGTRLTVV.

The chain has TRBV5-6 and TRBJ2-1; 8 nucleotides agree with TRBD1. V was clipped by 0 bases and J by 5 bases; unmatched bases: 10. The CDR3 spans 17 residues. The germline V gene has CDR1 SGHDT and CDR2 YYEEEE. The CDR3 protein is CASSLAVFQGANNEQFF. CDR3 DNA sequence: TGTGCCAGCAGCTTGGCCGTATTTCAGGGGGCAAACAATGAGCAGTTCTTC.

This clone came up a few times. The V and J genes are TRBV3-1 (or the pseudogene TRBV3-2) and TRBJ2-7; D gene unclear. This CDR3 contains 14 residues. Per the germline V gene, CDR1 is LGHDT and CDR2 is YNNKEL (reference sequence). V shed 4 bases and J shed 2 bases, with 12 bases lying between them. The CDR3, as DNA: TGTGCCAGCAGCCGCCCAGGCCTACCCTACGAGCAGTACTTC. This codes for CASSRPGLPYEQYF.

This rearrangement joins TRBV7-2 to TRBJ2-7, with 8 positions matching TRBD1. The CDR3 consists of 16 residues. The V and J ends lost 0 bases and 5 bases, in that order; junction bases with no gene match: 9. CDR1 and CDR2 (germline): SGHTA, FQGNSA. The CDR3 is CASSLAQGAPWDEQYF. For the CDR3, the DNA is TGTGCCAGCAGCTTAGCGCAGGGGGCGCCGTGGGACGAGCAGTACTTC.

Of note for this clone: This specimen includes other DNA sequences encoding the same CDR3. The J gene is TRBJ2-3, the V gene TRBV6-5; a weak D match, TRBD1 (5 bases). This CDR3 is built from 11 residues. Germline V gives CDR1 MNHEY, CDR2 SVGAGI. The germline V and J ends were trimmed by 5 bases and 6 bases, with 6 bases remaining between them. The CDR3 spells CASSRGDTQYF. DNA of the CDR3: TGTGCCAGCAGTAGGGGCGATACGCAGTATTTT.

In this sample, this clone turned up once. The V and J genes are TRBV13 and TRBJ2-1, with D perhaps matching TRBD1 (5 bases). Trimming removed 5 bases from V and 3 bases from J, with 20 bases in between. The germline V gene encodes CDR1 PRHDT and CDR2 FYEKMQ (reference sequence). CDR3 length: 17 residues. CDR3 DNA: TGTGCCAGCAGCGAAGGGGCAGCGAATTTCTACTACAATGAGCAGTTCTTC. Its protein is CASSEGAANFYYNEQFF.